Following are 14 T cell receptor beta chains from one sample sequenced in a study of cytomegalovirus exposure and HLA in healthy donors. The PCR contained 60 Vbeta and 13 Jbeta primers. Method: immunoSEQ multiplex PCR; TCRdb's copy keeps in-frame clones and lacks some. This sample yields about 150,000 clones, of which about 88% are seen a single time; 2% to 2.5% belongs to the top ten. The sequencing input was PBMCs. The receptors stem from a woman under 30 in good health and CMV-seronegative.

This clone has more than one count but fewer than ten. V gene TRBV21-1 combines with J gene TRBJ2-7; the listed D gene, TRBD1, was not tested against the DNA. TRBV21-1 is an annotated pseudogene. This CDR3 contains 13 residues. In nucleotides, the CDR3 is TGTGCCAGCAGCACACCGACAGGGGGAGGGCAGTACTTC. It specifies CASSTPTGGGQYF.

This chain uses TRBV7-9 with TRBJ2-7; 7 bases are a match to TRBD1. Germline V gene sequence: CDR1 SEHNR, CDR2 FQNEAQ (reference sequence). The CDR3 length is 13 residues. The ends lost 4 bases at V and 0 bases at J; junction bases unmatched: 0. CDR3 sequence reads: CASSWDSSYEQYF. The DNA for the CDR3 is TGTGCCAGCAGCTGGGACAGCTCCTACGAGCAGTACTTC.

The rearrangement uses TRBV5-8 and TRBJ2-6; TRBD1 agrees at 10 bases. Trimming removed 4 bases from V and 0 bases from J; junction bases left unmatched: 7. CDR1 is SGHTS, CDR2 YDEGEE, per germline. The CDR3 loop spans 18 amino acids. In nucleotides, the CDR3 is TGTGCCAGCAGCACGCGGACAGGGGGTTACTCTGGGGCCAACGTCCTGACTTTC. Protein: CASSTRTGGYSGANVLTF. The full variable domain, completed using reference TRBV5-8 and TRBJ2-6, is EAGVTQSPTHLIKTRGQQATLRCSPISGHTSVYWYQQALGLGLQFLLWYDEGEERNRGNFPPRFSGRQFPNYSSELNVNALELEDSALYLCASSTRTGGYSGANVLTFGAGSRLTVL.

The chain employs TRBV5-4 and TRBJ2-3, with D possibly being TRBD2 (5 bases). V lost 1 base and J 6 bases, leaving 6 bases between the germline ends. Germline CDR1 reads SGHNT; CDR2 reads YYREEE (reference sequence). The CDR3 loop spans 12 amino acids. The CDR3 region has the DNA TGTGCCAGCAGCTTGACTAGGGATACGCAGTATTTT. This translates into CASSLTRDTQYF.

DNA for the CDR3: TGTGCCAGCAGCCCCCAGGCGGTGCCGGGAGGGGAGCTCTATGAGCAGTTCTTC. As protein: CASSPQAVPGGELYEQFF. The rearrangement joins TRBV7-8 to TRBJ2-1; 8 bases line up with TRBD2. Germline CDR1 is SGHVS and CDR2 is FQNEAQ. This CDR3 has 18 residues. The junction had 20 bases not matched to a gene; V was cut back by 5 bases and J by 8 bases.

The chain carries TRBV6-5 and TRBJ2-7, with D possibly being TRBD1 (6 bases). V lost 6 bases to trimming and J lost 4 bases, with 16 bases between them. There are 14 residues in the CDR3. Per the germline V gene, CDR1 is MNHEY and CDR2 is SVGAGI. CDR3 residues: CASRREQGRYEQYF. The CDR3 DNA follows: TGTGCCAGCAGACGGGAACAGGGAAGATACGAGCAGTACTTC.

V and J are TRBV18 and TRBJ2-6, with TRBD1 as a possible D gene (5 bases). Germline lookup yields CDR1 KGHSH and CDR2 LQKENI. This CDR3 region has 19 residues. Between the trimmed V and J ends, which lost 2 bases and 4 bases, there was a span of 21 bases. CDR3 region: CASSPAGIRSVSGANVLTF. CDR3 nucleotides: TGTGCCAGCTCACCAGCAGGGATCCGGTCGGTATCCGGGGCCAACGTCCTGACTTTC.

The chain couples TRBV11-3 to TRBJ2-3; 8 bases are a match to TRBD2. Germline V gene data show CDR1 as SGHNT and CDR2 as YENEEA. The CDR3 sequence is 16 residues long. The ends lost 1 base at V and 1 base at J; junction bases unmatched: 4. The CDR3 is CASSLGGTSGTDTQYF. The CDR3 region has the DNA TGTGCCAGCAGCTTAGGGGGGACTAGTGGCACAGATACGCAGTATTTT.

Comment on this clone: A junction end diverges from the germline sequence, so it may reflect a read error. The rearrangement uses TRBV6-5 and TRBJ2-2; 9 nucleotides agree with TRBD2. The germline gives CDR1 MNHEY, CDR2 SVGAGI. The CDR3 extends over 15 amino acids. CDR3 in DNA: TGTGCCAGCAGTTACGGACTAGCGAACCCCGGGGAGCTGTTTTTT. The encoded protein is CASSYGLANPGELFF.

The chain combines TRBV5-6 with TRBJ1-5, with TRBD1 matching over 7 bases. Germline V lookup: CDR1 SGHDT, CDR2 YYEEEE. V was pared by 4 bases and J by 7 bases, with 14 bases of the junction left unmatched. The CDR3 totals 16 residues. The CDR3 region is CASSQALQGPWQPQHF. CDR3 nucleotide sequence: TGTGCCAGCAGCCAAGCCCTACAGGGGCCCTGGCAGCCCCAGCATTTT.

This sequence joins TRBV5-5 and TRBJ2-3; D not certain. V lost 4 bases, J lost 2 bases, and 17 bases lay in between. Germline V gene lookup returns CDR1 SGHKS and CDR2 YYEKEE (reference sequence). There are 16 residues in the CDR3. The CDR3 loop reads CASSPAGFGYTDTQYF. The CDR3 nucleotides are TGTGCCAGCAGCCCCGCAGGTTTCGGATACACAGATACGCAGTATTTT. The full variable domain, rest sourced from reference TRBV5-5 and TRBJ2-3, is DAGVTQSPTHLIKTRGQQVTLRCSPISGHKSVSWYQQVLGQGPQFIFQYYEKEERGRGNFPDRFSARQFPNYSSELNVNALLLGDSALYLCASSPAGFGYTDTQYFGPGTRLTVL.

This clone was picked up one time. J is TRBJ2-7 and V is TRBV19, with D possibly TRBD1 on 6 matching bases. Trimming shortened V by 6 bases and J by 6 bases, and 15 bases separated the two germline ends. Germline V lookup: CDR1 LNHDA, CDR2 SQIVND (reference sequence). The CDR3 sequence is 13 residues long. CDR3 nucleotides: TGTGCCAGTAGCAGTCAACAGGGTCCCGAGCAGTACTTC. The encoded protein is CASSSQQGPEQYF.

The CDR3 DNA reads as TGTGCCAGCAGCGGACAGGGGTACGAGCAGTACTTC. Translating gives CASSGQGYEQYF. The V call is TRBV2, the J call TRBJ2-7, with TRBD1 matching 9 bases. The germline gives CDR1 SNHLY, CDR2 FYNNEI. The CDR3 runs to 12 residues. Trimming removed 6 bases from V and 4 bases from J; junction bases left unmatched: 1.

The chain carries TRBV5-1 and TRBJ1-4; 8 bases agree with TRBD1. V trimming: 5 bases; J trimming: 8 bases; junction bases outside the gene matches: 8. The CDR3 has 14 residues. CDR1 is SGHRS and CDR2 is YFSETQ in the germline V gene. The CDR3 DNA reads TGCGCCAGCAGTGTGACAGGGGTCGGGGAAAAACTGTTTTTT. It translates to CASSVTGVGEKLFF.